This is a list of T cell receptor beta chains from one sample in a study of CD8+ T cells in alopecia areata. The table came from immunoSEQ multiplex PCR; TCRdb's copy has only in-frame clones and leaves some out. The sample carries about 150,000 clones, 87% recorded once. The sample was CD8+ T cells sorted from blood, taken at week 0. The receptors derive from a human donor with alopecia areata. The CDR3 runs from the conserved cysteine through the conserved F or W. Fields, in order: V gene, J gene, D gene, clone size, CDR3 DNA, CDR3 protein. A D gene is named only where the DNA matches it firmly. The size entry is marked missing in some rows and otherwise reads once, few, many or a size class.

>TRBV19|TRBJ2-7|TRBD1|NA
TGTGCCAGTAGTATTTCGGGACAGGGCTCCTACGAGCAGTACTTC
CASSISGQGSYEQYF
>TRBV9|TRBJ2-2|NA|NA
TGTGCCAGCAGCGTACTTGCCGGGGAGCTGTTTTTT
CASSVLAGELFF
>TRBV27|TRBJ1-2|TRBD1|few
TGTGCCAGCAGTAGCTGGACAGGGATCGGCTACACCTTC
CASSSWTGIGYTF
>TRBV5-1|TRBJ2-3|TRBD2|NA
TGCGCCAGCAGCTTGGGTACTAGCGGGTACTCTAGCACAGATACGCAGTATTTT
CASSLGTSGYSSTDTQYF
>TRBV4-1|TRBJ2-7|TRBD2|NA
TGCGCCAGCAGCGGTAGCGGGAACTCCTACGAGCAGTACTTC
CASSGSGNSYEQYF
>TRBV19|TRBJ2-2|NA|NA
TGTGCCAGTAGTATGTGGGGGGACACCGGGGAGCTGTTTTTT
CASSMWGDTGELFF
>TRBV27|TRBJ2-7|TRBD1|few
TGTGCCAGCAGTCTGACAGGGGTCCACGAGCAGTACTTC
CASSLTGVHEQYF
>TRBV4-1|TRBJ2-7|TRBD2|NA
TGCGCCAGCAGCCTCACTCCGGGAGGGCCCTACGAGCAGTACTTC
CASSLTPGGPYEQYF
>TRBV10-3|TRBJ1-2|TRBD1|once
TGTGCCATCAGTGAGTCAAGAGACAGGGCTTTCCATGGCTACACCTTC
CAISESRDRAFHGYTF
>TRBV27|TRBJ1-6|NA|NA
TGTGCCAGCAGTTCCAGACTCGTCCTGACGAGCTCCTATAATTCACCCCTCCACTTT
CASSSRLVLTSSYNSPLHF
>TRBV19|TRBJ2-5|TRBD1|NA
TGTGCCAGTAGTCCAGGGGACAGGGGATCCGTGTTCGAGACCCAGTACTTC
CASSPGDRGSVFETQYF
>TRBV7-9|TRBJ2-7|NA|NA
TGTGCCAGCAGCTCCGGGATGAACTACGAGCAGTACTTC
CASSSGMNYEQYF
>TRBV14|TRBJ2-2|TRBD1|few
TGTGCCAGCAGCCCGAGGACAGGCCGTCAATTGAACACCGGGGAGCTGTTTTTT
CASSPRTGRQLNTGELFF
>TRBV5-1|TRBJ2-5|NA|NA
TGCGCCAGCAGCTTACTCCAAGAGACCCAGTACTTC
CASSLLQETQYF
>TRBV30|TRBJ1-2|NA|NA
TGTGCCTGGAACCTCGAGACAGATAACTATGGCTACACCTTC
CAWNLETDNYGYTF
>TRBV7-8|TRBJ2-1|NA|NA
TGTGCCAGCAGCTTAGCATACGACGGGACAAGCTCCTACAATGAGCAGTTCTTC
CASSLAYDGTSSYNEQFF
>TRBV27|TRBJ1-1|NA|NA
TGTGCCAGCAGTCGGGGGCTTGAAGCTTTCTTT
CASSRGLEAFF
>TRBV7-6|TRBJ2-1|TRBD1|NA
TGTGCCAGCAGCCCGCTGGGACAGGGGGCTCGGAATGAGCAGTTCTTC
CASSPLGQGARNEQFF
>TRBV29-1|TRBJ1-2|TRBD1|few
TGCAGCGTTGACATAACCGGGACAGGGGTTAGGAATGGCTACACCTTC
CSVDITGTGVRNGYTF
>TRBV7-2|TRBJ2-7|NA|few
TGTGCCAGCAGCTTAGACACGCACGAGCAGTACTTC
CASSLDTHEQYF
>TRBV11-2|TRBJ2-1|NA|NA
TGTGCCAGCAGCCACCACAGGATATACAATGAGCAGTTCTTC
CASSHHRIYNEQFF
>TRBV7-7|TRBJ2-3|NA|few
TGTGCCAGCAGCTTAAGACTAGAGGTTACAGATACGCAGTATTTT
CASSLRLEVTDTQYF
>TRBV5-1|TRBJ2-7|TRBD2|NA
TGCGCCAGCAGCGAAGCCGGGACTAGCGGGTACGAGCAGTACTTC
CASSEAGTSGYEQYF
>TRBV19|TRBJ2-2|NA|NA
TGTGCCACCTACTCCGGGGAGCTGTTTTTT
CATYSGELFF
>TRBV4-1|TRBJ2-5|TRBD1|once
TGCGCCAGCAGCCACCCCATTGGGGGACAGGGCCAAGAGACCCAGTACTTC
CASSHPIGGQGQETQYF
>TRBV9|TRBJ2-3|NA|NA
TGTGCCAGCAGCGTAGAGGGCAGGGCGTACACAGATACGCAGTATTTT
CASSVEGRAYTDTQYF
>TRBV19|TRBJ2-2|NA|NA
TGTGCCAGTAGTATTGGGGGGGAGCTGTTTTTT
CASSIGGELFF
>TRBV30|TRBJ2-3|NA|few
TGTGCCTGGAGTGTATTTGGGGATAGCACAGATACGCAGTATTTT
CAWSVFGDSTDTQYF
>TRBV19|TRBJ2-7|TRBD2|NA
TGTGCCAGTTCGGCTAGCGGGCTTTCCTACGAGCAGTACTTC
CASSASGLSYEQYF
>TRBV9|TRBJ2-1|NA|NA
TGTGCCAGCAGCGGCGGGACTCACAATGAGCAGTTCTTC
CASSGGTHNEQFF
>TRBV29-1|TRBJ2-7|TRBD2|NA
TGCAGCGGATTAGCGGGAGGTGCCTACGAGCAGTACTTC
CSGLAGGAYEQYF
>TRBV5-4|TRBJ2-7|TRBD1|NA
TGTGCCAGCAGCTCCGGGACAGAAATCTTCTACGAGCAGTACTTC
CASSSGTEIFYEQYF
>TRBV27|TRBJ1-5|NA|NA
TGTGCCAGCAGCCCCGTAGGGATAGGTCAGCCCCAGCATTTT
CASSPVGIGQPQHF
>TRBV29-1|TRBJ2-1|TRBD1|NA
TGCAGCGTGGGACAGTTGCTCTACAATGAGCAGTTCTTC
CSVGQLLYNEQFF
>TRBV4-1|TRBJ2-5|TRBD2|NA
TGCGCCAGCAGCCAAGGAGGAGGCGGGAGGGCCGGAGAGCAGTACTTC
CASSQGGGGRAGEQYF
>TRBV6-5|TRBJ1-5|NA|once
TGTGCCAGCCTACCGGCCGGAAATAGCAATCAGCCCCAGCATTTT
CASLPAGNSNQPQHF
>TRBV7-9|TRBJ1-1|NA|NA
TGTGCCAGCAGCTTAGCCTCGGGCAAGTACACTGAAGCTTTCTTT
CASSLASGKYTEAFF
>TRBV5-6|TRBJ2-7|NA|NA
TGTGCCAGCAGCTTGCTGACGCCCACCTACGAGCAGTACTTC
CASSLLTPTYEQYF
>TRBV27|TRBJ1-1|NA|NA
TGTGCCAGCAGTTTAAACGGATTAAACACTGAAGCTTTCTTT
CASSLNGLNTEAFF
>TRBV6-5|TRBJ2-7|TRBD1|NA
TGTGCCAGCAGCTTAGGACAGGGTTGGTGGTGGTACTTC
CASSLGQGWWWYF
>TRBV5-4|TRBJ2-5|TRBD1|NA
TGTGCCAGCAGCGCCACAGGGGAGGAGACCCAGTACTTC
CASSATGEETQYF
>TRBV27|TRBJ2-7|TRBD1|few
TGTGCCAGCAGTCCCCGGGACAGGCACTCCTACGAGCAGTACTTC
CASSPRDRHSYEQYF
>TRBV5-6|TRBJ1-1|NA|NA
TGTGCCAGCAGCTTGGGCCTAGCCATGAACACTGAAGCTTTCTTT
CASSLGLAMNTEAFF
>TRBV7-8|TRBJ2-2|NA|NA
TGTGCCAGCAGCTCCGGGACTGACGGCACCGGGGAGCTGTTTTTT
CASSSGTDGTGELFF
>TRBV12-5|TRBJ2-7|TRBD1|NA
TGTGCTAGTGGTTTGGGCCGGACAGGGGGCCTTAGGGAGCAGTACTTC
CASGLGRTGGLREQYF
>TRBV7-9|TRBJ2-7|NA|NA
TGTGCCAGCAGCCCAACGGGAGAAGTGAACGAGCAGTACTTC
CASSPTGEVNEQYF
>TRBV29-1|TRBJ2-7|TRBD1|NA
TGCAGCGTTAGAGTGCCGGGACAGGGGTTTTACGAGCAGTACTTC
CSVRVPGQGFYEQYF